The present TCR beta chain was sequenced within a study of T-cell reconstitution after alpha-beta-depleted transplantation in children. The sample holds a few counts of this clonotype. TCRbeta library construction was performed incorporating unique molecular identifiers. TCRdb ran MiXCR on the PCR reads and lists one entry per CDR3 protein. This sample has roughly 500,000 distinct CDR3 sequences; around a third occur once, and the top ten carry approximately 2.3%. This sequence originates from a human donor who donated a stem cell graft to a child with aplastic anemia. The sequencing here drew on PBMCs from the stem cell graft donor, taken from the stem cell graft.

DNA for the CDR3: TGTGCCAGCAGTTACAGACAGGGGGCGGGTACTGAAGCTTTCTTT. It specifies CASSYRQGAGTEAFF. This chain links TRBV6-5 with TRBJ1-1; 10 bases fit TRBD1. The germline gives CDR1 MNHEY, CDR2 SVGAGI. This CDR3 is built from 15 residues. With V trimmed by 2 bases and J by 5 bases, 5 bases remained unmatched.